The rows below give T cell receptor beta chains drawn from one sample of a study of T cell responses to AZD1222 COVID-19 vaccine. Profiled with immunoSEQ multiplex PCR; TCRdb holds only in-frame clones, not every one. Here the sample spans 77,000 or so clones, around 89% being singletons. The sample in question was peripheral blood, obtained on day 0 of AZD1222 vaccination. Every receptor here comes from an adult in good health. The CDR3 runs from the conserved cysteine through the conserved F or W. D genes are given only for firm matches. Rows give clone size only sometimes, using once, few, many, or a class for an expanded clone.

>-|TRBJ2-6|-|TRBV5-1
TGCGCCAGCAGCTTAACCGGGACCTCTGGGGCCAACGTCCTGACTTTC
CASSLTGTSGANVLTF
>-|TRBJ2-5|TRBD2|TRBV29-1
TGCAGCGTTTCGGGACTAGCGGGAGTCCCAGGAGAGACCCAGTACTTC
CSVSGLAGVPGETQYF
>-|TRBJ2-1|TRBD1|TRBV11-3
TGTGCCAGCAGCCTGGGTGAGACAGGGTTTAATGAGCAGTTCTTC
CASSLGETGFNEQFF
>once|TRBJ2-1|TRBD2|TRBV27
TGTGCCAGCAGTATCCTAGGACTAGCGGGAGGGAACTACAATGAGCAGTTCTTC
CASSILGLAGGNYNEQFF
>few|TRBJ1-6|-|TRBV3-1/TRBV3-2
TGTGCCAGCAGCCAAGCGGAGGTTTCTCGTTCACCCCTCCACTTT
CASSQAEVSRSPLHF
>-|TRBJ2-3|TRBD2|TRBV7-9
TGTGCCAGCAGCTCAACAGCGGGAGTACCAGATACGCAGTATTTT
CASSSTAGVPDTQYF
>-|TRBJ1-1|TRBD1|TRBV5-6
TGTGCCAGCAGCTGGGGACAGGGTGACACTGAAGCTTTCTTT
CASSWGQGDTEAFF
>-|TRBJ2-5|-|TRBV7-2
TGTGCCAGCAGCCGGGACCAAGAGACCCAGTACTTC
CASSRDQETQYF
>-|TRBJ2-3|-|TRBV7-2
TGTGCCAGCAGCTTAGTAGGGCGCACAGATACGCAGTATTTT
CASSLVGRTDTQYF
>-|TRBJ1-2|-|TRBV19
TGTGCCAGTACGCAAGACGGGAGGGGAGGCTACACCTTC
CASTQDGRGGYTF
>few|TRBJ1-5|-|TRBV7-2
TGTGCCAGCAGCTCCGCCCTCCTGGGGCCAAATCAGCCCCAGCATTTT
CASSSALLGPNQPQHF
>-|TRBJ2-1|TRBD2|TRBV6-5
TGTGCCAGCCGGGAGGACGGCTCCTACAATGAGCAGTTCTTC
CASREDGSYNEQFF
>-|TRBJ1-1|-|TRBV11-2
TGTGCCAGCAGCTTCGATCCAAGGAACACTGAAGCTTTCTTT
CASSFDPRNTEAFF
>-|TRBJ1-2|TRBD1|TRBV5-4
TGTGCCAGCAAGACAGGGGAAGAGTATGGCTACACCTTC
CASKTGEEYGYTF
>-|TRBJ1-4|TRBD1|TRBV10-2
TGCGCCAGCAGTCCGGGACAGGGTACCTACTCTCCAAATTACGAAAAACTGTTTTTT
CASSPGQGTYSPNYEKLFF
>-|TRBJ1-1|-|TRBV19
TGTGCCAGTACCCGAGGGCGGGGTCAGGACACTGAAGCTTTCTTT
CASTRGRGQDTEAFF
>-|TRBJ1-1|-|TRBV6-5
TGTGCCAGCAGTTCTCTAGACGGGAACACTGAAGCTTTCTTT
CASSSLDGNTEAFF
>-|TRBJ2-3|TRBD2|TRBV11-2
TGTGCCAGCAGCCATTGGTCTAGCGGGAGCATAGATACGCAGTATTTT
CASSHWSSGSIDTQYF
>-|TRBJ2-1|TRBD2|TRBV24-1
TGTGCCACCAGTGATTTAAGCGGGGGCTCCTACAATGAGCAGTTCTTC
CATSDLSGGSYNEQFF
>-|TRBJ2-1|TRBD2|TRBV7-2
TGTGCCAGCAGCCTGGGGGCGGGAGGGTCCTACAATGAGCAGTTCTTC
CASSLGAGGSYNEQFF
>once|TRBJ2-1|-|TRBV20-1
TGCAGTAAACCCAGGGCAGGGGAGCAGTTCTTC
CSKPRAGEQFF
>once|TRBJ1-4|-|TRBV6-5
TGTGCCAGCGCGGGGACGATGGCTAATGAAAAACTGTTTTTT
CASAGTMANEKLFF
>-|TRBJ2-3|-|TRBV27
TGTGCCAGCCGTCGGGCCTTTAGCACAGATACGCAGTATTTT
CASRRAFSTDTQYF
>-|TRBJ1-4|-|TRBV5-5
TGTGCCAGCAGTTGGGATGTCGGGGCAACTAATGAAAAACTGTTTTTT
CASSWDVGATNEKLFF